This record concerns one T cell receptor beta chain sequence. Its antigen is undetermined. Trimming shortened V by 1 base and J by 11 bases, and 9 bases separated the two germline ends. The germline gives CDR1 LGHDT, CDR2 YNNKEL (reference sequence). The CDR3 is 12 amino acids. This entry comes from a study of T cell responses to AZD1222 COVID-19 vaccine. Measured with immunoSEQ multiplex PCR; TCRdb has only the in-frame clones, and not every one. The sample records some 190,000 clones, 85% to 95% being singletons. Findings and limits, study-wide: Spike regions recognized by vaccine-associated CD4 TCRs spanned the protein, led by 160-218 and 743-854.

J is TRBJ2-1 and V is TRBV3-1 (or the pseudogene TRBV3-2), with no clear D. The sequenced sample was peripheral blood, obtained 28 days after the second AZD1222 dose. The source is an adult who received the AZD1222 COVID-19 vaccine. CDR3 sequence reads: CASSQVGIQQFF. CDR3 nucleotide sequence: TGTGCCAGCAGCCAAGTGGGGATACAGCAGTTCTTC.